This T cell receptor beta chain was recovered during a study of CD8+CD57+ T cells in acquired aplastic anemia. In this sample, this clonotype turned up once. Genomic DNA acted as the template from which TCR beta VDJ combination and CDR3 sequence profiling were carried out. TCRdb re-called the reads through MiXCR, storing one row per CDR3 protein. Of roughly 250,000 distinct CDR3 sequences listed, 40% to 50% are singletons. The CDR3 consists of 14 residues. V dropped 1 base and J dropped 0 bases, with 8 bases sitting between them. CDR1 is SGHRS and CDR2 is YFSETQ in the germline V gene. The sequenced patients had an expansion of CD8+CD57+ cells seen by flow cytometry.

This chain links TRBV5-1 with TRBJ2-7; D gene uncertain. The TCR was taken from a human donor with aplastic anemia. The sample consisted of sorted CD4+, CD8+, or CD8+CD57+ T cells (not recorded which) from PBMCs. CDR3 sequence: CASSLTPISYEQYF. Here the CDR3 DNA reads TGCGCCAGCAGCTTGACCCCGATCTCCTACGAGCAGTACTTC.